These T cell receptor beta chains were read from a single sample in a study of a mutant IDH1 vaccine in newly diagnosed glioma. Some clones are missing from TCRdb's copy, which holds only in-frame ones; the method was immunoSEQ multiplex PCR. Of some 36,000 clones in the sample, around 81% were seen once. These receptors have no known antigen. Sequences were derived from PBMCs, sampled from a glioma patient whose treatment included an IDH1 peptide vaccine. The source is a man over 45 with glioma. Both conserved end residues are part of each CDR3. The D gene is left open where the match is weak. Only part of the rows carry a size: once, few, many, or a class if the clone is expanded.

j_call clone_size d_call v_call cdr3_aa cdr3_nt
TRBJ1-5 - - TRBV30 CAWRGDGSNQPQHF TGTGCCTGGAGGGGGGACGGAAGCAATCAGCCCCAGCATTTT
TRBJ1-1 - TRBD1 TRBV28 CASSLLGQGGKAEAFF TGTGCCAGCAGTTTACTCGGACAGGGGGGAAAGGCTGAAGCTTTCTTT
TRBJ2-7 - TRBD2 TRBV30 CAWSEAGGAFYEQYF TGTGCCTGGAGTGAGGCGGGGGGCGCTTTCTACGAGCAGTACTTC
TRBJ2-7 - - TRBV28 CASKVEQYF TGTGCCAGCAAGGTCGAGCAGTACTTC
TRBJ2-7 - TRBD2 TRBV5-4 CASSFGGGRGYEQYF TGTGCCAGCAGCTTCGGTGGCGGGAGAGGCTACGAGCAGTACTTC
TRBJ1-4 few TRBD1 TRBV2 CASRAGPGTGVFF TGTGCCAGCAGGGCAGGCCCCGGGACAGGGGTGTTTTTT
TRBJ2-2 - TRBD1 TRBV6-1 CASSEQGAGTGELFF TGTGCCAGCAGTGAACAGGGGGCCGGCACCGGGGAGCTGTTTTTT
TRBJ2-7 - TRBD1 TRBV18 CASSPGQSYEQYF TGTGCCAGCTCACCGGGACAGTCCTACGAGCAGTACTTC
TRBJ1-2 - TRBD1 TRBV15 CATSNTGGYGYTF TGTGCCACCAGCAACACAGGGGGCTATGGCTACACCTTC
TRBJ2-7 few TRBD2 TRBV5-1 CASSLAGGYNEQYF TGCGCCAGCAGCCTAGCGGGGGGGTATAACGAGCAGTACTTC
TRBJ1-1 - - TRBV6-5 CASSYSADRLNTEAFF TGTGCCAGCAGTTACTCGGCGGACCGATTGAACACTGAAGCTTTCTTT
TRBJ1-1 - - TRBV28 CASSRTALNTEAFF TGTGCCAGCAGTAGGACAGCCTTGAACACTGAAGCTTTCTTT
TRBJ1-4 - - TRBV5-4 CASSPKTNEKLFF TGTGCCAGCAGCCCCAAGACTAATGAAAAACTGTTTTTT
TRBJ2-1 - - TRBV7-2 CASSLAELNYNEQFF TGTGCCAGCAGCTTAGCGGAGTTAAACTACAATGAGCAGTTCTTC
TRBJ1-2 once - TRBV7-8 CASSPRGSYGYTF TGTGCCAGCAGCCCAAGGGGGAGCTATGGCTACACCTTC
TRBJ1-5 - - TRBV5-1 CASSLASDQPQHF TGCGCCAGCAGCTTGGCCTCGGATCAGCCCCAGCATTTT
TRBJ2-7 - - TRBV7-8 CAVGAWPEQYF TGTGCCGTCGGGGCATGGCCCGAGCAGTACTTC
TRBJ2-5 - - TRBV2 CASSGETQYF TGTGCCAGCAGTGGGGAGACCCAGTACTTC
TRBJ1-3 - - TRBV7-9 CASSLLSMASGNTIYF TGTGCCAGCAGCTTATTATCCATGGCTTCCGGAAACACCATATATTTT
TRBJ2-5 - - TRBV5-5 CASNLMQGVETQYF TGTGCCAGCAACCTAATGCAGGGTGTCGAGACCCAGTACTTC
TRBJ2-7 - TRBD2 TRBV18 CASSPSGSYEQYF TGTGCCAGCTCCCCTAGCGGTTCCTACGAGCAGTACTTC
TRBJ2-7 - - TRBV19 CASSIAGSEQYF TGTGCCAGTAGTATTGCGGGGTCGGAGCAGTACTTC
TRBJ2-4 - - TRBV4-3 CASSQDSGGGIQYF TGCGCCAGCAGCCAAGATTCCGGGGGAGGCATTCAGTACTTC
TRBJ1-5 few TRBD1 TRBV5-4 CASSVDRTQPQHF TGTGCCAGCAGCGTGGACAGGACTCAGCCCCAGCATTTT
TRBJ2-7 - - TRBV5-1 CASSRTRQGLGEQYF TGCGCCAGCAGCCGGACCCGCCAGGGACTCGGCGAGCAGTACTTC
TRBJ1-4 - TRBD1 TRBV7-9 CASTNRGLVEKLFF TGTGCCAGCACCAACAGGGGGCTGGTTGAAAAACTGTTTTTT
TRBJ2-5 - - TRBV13 CASSLRGGEETQYF TGTGCCAGCAGCTTAAGAGGCGGCGAAGAGACCCAGTACTTC
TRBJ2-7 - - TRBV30 CAWSPWRSSSYEQYF TGTGCCTGGAGTCCCTGGAGGTCTAGCTCCTACGAGCAGTACTTC
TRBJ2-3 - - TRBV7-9 CASSGDSSTDTQYF TGTGCCAGCAGCGGGGACTCGAGCACAGATACGCAGTATTTT
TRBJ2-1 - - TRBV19 CASSTTTGSYNEQFF TGTGCCAGTAGTACAACGACGGGTTCCTACAATGAGCAGTTCTTC
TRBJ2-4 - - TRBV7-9 CASSPGEKTKNIQYF TGTGCCAGCAGCCCGGGGGAAAAAACCAAAAACATTCAGTACTTC
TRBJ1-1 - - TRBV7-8 CASSYPQSGVTEAFF TGTGCCAGCAGCTATCCACAGTCGGGAGTCACTGAAGCTTTCTTT
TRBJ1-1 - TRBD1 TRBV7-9 CASSFKTGGLTEAFF TGTGCCAGCAGCTTTAAGACAGGGGGGCTCACTGAAGCTTTCTTT
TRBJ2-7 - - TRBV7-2 CASSLRGRDAGWEQYF TGTGCCAGCAGCCTAAGGGGACGGGACGCCGGGTGGGAGCAGTACTTC
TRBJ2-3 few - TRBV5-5 CASNPTGRVAQYF TGTGCCAGCAACCCAACAGGGAGGGTTGCGCAGTATTTT
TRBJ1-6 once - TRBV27 CASKHGSSYNSPLHF TGTGCCAGCAAACACGGGAGCTCCTATAATTCACCCCTCCACTTT
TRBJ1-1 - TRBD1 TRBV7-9 CASSSDRSFNTEAFF TGTGCCAGCAGCTCGGACAGGTCTTTTAACACTGAAGCTTTCTTT
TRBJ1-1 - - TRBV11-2 CASSLNRMNTEAFF TGTGCCAGCAGCTTAAACCGTATGAACACTGAAGCTTTCTTT
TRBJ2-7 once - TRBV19 CASSEGLTYEQYF TGTGCCAGTAGTGAGGGGCTTACCTACGAGCAGTACTTC
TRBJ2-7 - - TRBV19 CASSPSFEYEQYF TGTGCCAGTAGCCCCTCGTTTGAGTACGAGCAGTACTTC